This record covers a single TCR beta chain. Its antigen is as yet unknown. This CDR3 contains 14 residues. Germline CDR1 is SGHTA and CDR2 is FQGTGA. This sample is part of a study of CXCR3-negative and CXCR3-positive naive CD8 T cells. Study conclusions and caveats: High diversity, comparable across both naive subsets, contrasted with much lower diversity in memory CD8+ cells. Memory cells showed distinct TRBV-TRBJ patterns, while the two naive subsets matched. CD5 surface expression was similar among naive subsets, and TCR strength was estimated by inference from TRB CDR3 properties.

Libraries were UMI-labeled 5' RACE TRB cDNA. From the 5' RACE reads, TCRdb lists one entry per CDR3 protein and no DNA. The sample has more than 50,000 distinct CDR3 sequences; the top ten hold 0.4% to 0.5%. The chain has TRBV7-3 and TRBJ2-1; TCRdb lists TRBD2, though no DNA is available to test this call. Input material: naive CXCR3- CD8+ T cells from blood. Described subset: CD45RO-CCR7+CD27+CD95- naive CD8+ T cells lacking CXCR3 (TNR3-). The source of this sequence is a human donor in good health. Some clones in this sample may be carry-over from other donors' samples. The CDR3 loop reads CASSLGLARNEQFF.